Below are 25 T cell receptor beta chains sequenced from a single sample in a study of cytomegalovirus exposure and HLA in healthy donors. The primer mix had 60 Vbeta and 13 Jbeta primers. Measured with immunoSEQ multiplex PCR; TCRdb has only the in-frame clones, and not every one. This table has about 220,000 clones, roughly 85% appearing once. Sequenced input: PBMCs. The receptors come from a male donor in good health and CMV-seronegative.

V and J are TRBV19 and TRBJ2-5; 8 positions agree with TRBD2. In germline, CDR1 is LNHDA, CDR2 SQIVND (reference sequence). Germline trimming cut 5 bases from V and 2 bases from J; bases unmatched to any gene: 13. This CDR3 comprises 17 residues. The CDR3 region is CASSPSPWREEQETQYF. DNA of the CDR3: TGTGCCAGTAGTCCCTCCCCCTGGCGGGAGGAACAAGAGACCCAGTACTTC.

About this clone: Other nucleotide sequences in the sample specify the same CDR3. This chain links TRBV9 with TRBJ1-1; D not certain. Looked up from germline, CDR1 is SGDLS and CDR2 is YYNGEE. The CDR3 extends over 15 amino acids. V dropped 0 bases and J dropped 4 bases, with 13 bases sitting between them. As DNA, the CDR3 is TGTGCCAGCAGCGTAGCTCGGTCAGGAGGCACTGAAGCTTTCTTT. Encoded protein: CASSVARSGGTEAFF.

The chain uses TRBV5-1 and TRBJ2-7; 8 nucleotides align to TRBD2. V lost 4 bases to trimming and J lost 4 bases; unmatched junction nucleotides: 7. Germline lookup yields CDR1 SGHRS and CDR2 YFSETQ. The CDR3 loop spans 14 amino acids. The chain's CDR3 is CASSLPGGRYEQYF. CDR3 bases: TGCGCCAGCAGCCTTCCGGGCGGGAGGTACGAGCAGTACTTC. Drawing the rest from reference TRBV5-1 and TRBJ2-7, the complete variable domain is KAGVTQTPRYLIKTRGQQVTLSCSPISGHRSVSWYQQTPGQGLQFLFEYFSETQRNKGNFPGRFSGRQFSNSRSEMNVSTLELGDSALYLCASSLPGGRYEQYFGPGTRLTVT.

There are a few counts of this clone. The rearrangement joins TRBV7-9 to TRBJ1-1; TRBD1 is a possible D gene (6 bases). The CDR3 length is 15 residues. The V gene lost 5 bases and the J gene lost 3 bases, with 16 bases spanning the gap. In germline, CDR1 is SEHNR, CDR2 FQNEAQ (reference sequence). The CDR3 DNA reads as TGTGCCAGCAGCGAAACGAGGGGGAAGCACACTGAAGCTTTCTTT. The encoded protein is CASSETRGKHTEAFF.

The chain recombines TRBV7-2 with TRBJ2-5, with a tentative D call TRBD2 (6 bases). The CDR3 has 16 residues. Looked up from germline, CDR1 is SGHTA and CDR2 is FQGNSA. V lost 2 bases and J lost 5, with 18 bases in between. CDR3 sequence reads: CASSLSSGSGGETQYF. Here the CDR3 DNA reads TGTGCCAGCAGCTTAAGTAGCGGAAGCGGCGGCGAGACCCAGTACTTC.

The rearrangement links TRBV5-1 to TRBJ2-1; 9 positions agree with TRBD1. Germline V gives CDR1 SGHRS, CDR2 YFSETQ. V gave up 0 bases and J gave up 7 bases; unmatched junction bases: 5. The length of the CDR3 is 15 residues. CDR3 region: CASSLVTGGWNEQFF. In DNA form, the CDR3 reads TGCGCCAGCAGCTTGGTTACAGGGGGCTGGAATGAGCAGTTCTTC.

CDR3 bases: TGTGCCAGCAGCCTCAGAACACCTGGGGCCAACGTCCTGACTTTC. This codes for CASSLRTPGANVLTF. The V call is TRBV28, the J call TRBJ2-6, with unresolved D. Germline CDR1 MDHEN, CDR2 SYDVKM. With 6 bases removed from V and 2 bases from J, the gap between germline ends came to 11 bases. CDR3 length equals 15 residues.

About this clone itself: The junction and the germline gene differ at one end; a read error may be behind it. The gene calls are TRBV7-9 and TRBJ1-4, with unresolved D. Germline V gene lookup returns CDR1 SEHNR and CDR2 FQNEAQ (reference sequence). The CDR3 length is 15 residues. The CDR3 reads CSSSPLGFENEKLFF. CDR3 DNA sequence: TGTTCCAGCAGCCCCCTAGGTTTCGAAAATGAAAAACTGTTTTTT.

This clone was found a few times. This chain uses TRBV2 with TRBJ2-7; weak D call: TRBD1 (6 bases). CDR1 SNHLY and CDR2 FYNNEI come from the germline V gene. V dropped 3 bases and J dropped 4 bases, with 10 bases sitting between them. The CDR3 loop spans 13 amino acids. Here the CDR3 reads CASSDVQGYEQYF. The DNA of the CDR3 is TGTGCCAGCAGTGATGTTCAGGGGTACGAGCAGTACTTC. The full variable domain, with the rest looked up from reference TRBV2 and TRBJ2-7, is EPEVTQTPSHQVTQMGQEVILRCVPISNHLYFYWYRQILGQKVEFLVSFYNNEISEKSEIFDDQFSVERPDGSNFTLKIRSTKLEDSAMYFCASSDVQGYEQYFGPGTRLTVT.

The V and J genes are TRBV23-1 and TRBJ2-7; D ambiguous. TRBV23-1 is given ORF status, its function remaining uncertain. V was cut by 0 bases and J by 5 bases, with 11 bases left in between. This CDR3 is built from 14 residues. CDR3 in DNA: TGCGCCAGCAGTCAATCCCCAGGTTCCAACGAGCAGTACTTC. Amino acid sequence: CASSQSPGSNEQYF.

Here the CDR3 DNA reads TGTGCCAGCAGCCCGTCCCCGGGGGGGACCTACGAGCAGTACTTC. Translation gives CASSPSPGGTYEQYF. The chain joins TRBV5-4 to TRBJ2-7, with 8 bases matching TRBD2. V was clipped by 4 bases and J by 2 bases; unmatched bases: 8. Germline V CDR1 and CDR2: SGHNT, YYREEE (reference sequence). The CDR3 has 15 amino acids.

The J gene is TRBJ2-1, the V gene TRBV5-6; possible D gene TRBD1, 9 bases. V lost 4 bases, J lost 4 bases, and 24 bases lay in between. There are 18 residues in the CDR3. Per the germline V gene, CDR1 is SGHDT and CDR2 is YYEEEE. CDR3 in amino acids: CASSRDRARSGIYNEQFF. The DNA for the CDR3 is TGTGCCAGCAGCCGGGACAGGGCCCGTAGCGGGATTTACAATGAGCAGTTCTTC.

V is TRBV28 and J is TRBJ1-2; TRBD1 might be the D (6 bases). Germline assignment: CDR1 MDHEN and CDR2 SYDVKM. V gave up 4 bases and J gave up 1 base, with 13 bases separating them. This CDR3 has 15 residues. The CDR3: CASSSPGQINYGYTF. CDR3 bases: TGTGCCAGCAGTTCTCCCGGACAGATTAACTATGGCTACACCTTC.

This chain joins TRBV5-1 and TRBJ1-1; 7 bases line up with TRBD1. The CDR3 is made up of 19 amino acids. With V trimmed by 2 bases and J by 2 bases, 18 bases remained unmatched. The V gene's germline CDR1 is SGHRS and CDR2 YFSETQ. The CDR3 loop is CASSFSRGGRTQENTEAFF. The CDR3 region has the DNA TGCGCCAGCAGCTTTAGTCGAGGGGGCCGAACGCAGGAAAACACTGAAGCTTTCTTT.

This rearrangement joins TRBV7-9 to TRBJ2-5, with D unclear. The V and J ends lost 4 bases and 3 bases respectively, with 15 bases between them. The CDR3 has 15 residues. The germline gives CDR1 SEHNR, CDR2 FQNEAQ (reference sequence). The CDR3 DNA is TGTGCCAGCAGCTCCCCAAGGCCCCGGGAAGAGACCCAGTACTTC. This translates into CASSSPRPREETQYF.

The J gene is TRBJ1-2, the V gene TRBV19; TRBD1 agrees at 11 bases. Germline CDR1 and CDR2: LNHDA and SQIVND (reference sequence). The J segment lost 2 bases and the V segment lost 10 bases, leaving 3 bases of the junction unmatched. The CDR3 runs to 13 residues. The CDR3 here is CATRTGGNYGYTF. In DNA, the CDR3 is TGTGCCACCCGGACAGGGGGCAACTATGGCTACACCTTC.

The gene calls are TRBV11-3 and TRBJ2-7; possibly TRBD2 for D (5 bases). The germline V gene has CDR1 SGHNT and CDR2 YENEEA. V lost 2 bases to trimming and J lost 6 bases, with 14 bases between them. The CDR3 covers 14 residues. CDR3 in amino acids: CASSLREGLGEQYF. CDR3 DNA sequence: TGTGCCAGCAGCTTACGAGAGGGATTGGGCGAGCAGTACTTC.

CDR3: CASSPGLAGYEQYF. CDR3 bases: TGTGCCAGCAGCCCCGGACTAGCGGGCTACGAGCAGTACTTC. The rearrangement joins TRBV7-2 to TRBJ2-7, with TRBD2 matching 11 bases. CDR1 and CDR2 from the germline V gene are SGHTA and FQGNSA. With 5 bases clipped from V and 3 bases from J, the junction kept 3 bases outside the gene matches. The CDR3 is 14 residues long. Based on the CDR3 plus reference TRBV7-2 and TRBJ2-7, the full variable domain is GAGVSQSPSNKVTEKGKDVELRCDPISGHTALYWYRQSLGQGLEFLIYFQGNSAPDKSGLPSDRFSAERTGGSVSTLTIQRTQQEDSAVYLCASSPGLAGYEQYFGPGTRLTVT.

The CDR3 sequence: CASSLDRASGNTIYF. CDR3 in DNA: TGCGCCAGCAGTTTAGACAGGGCATCCGGAAACACCATATATTTT. This chain uses TRBV5-1 with TRBJ1-3, with 7 bases matching TRBD1. This CDR3 comprises 15 residues. Germline V gives CDR1 SGHRS, CDR2 YFSETQ. The junction had 9 bases not matched to a gene; V was cut back by 5 bases and J by 4 bases.

The chain couples TRBV27 to TRBJ1-2, with no clear D. This CDR3 contains 13 residues. Germline CDR1 MNHEY, CDR2 SMNVEV (reference sequence). V was trimmed by 6 bases and J by 0 bases, leaving 8 bases between them. In DNA, the CDR3 is TGTGCCAGCAGCACCCTAACTAACTATGGCTACACCTTC. Its translation is CASSTLTNYGYTF.

V usage is TRBV30 and J usage is TRBJ1-3, with D unresolved. Germline V gene sequence: CDR1 GTSNPN, CDR2 SVGIG (reference sequence). There are 11 residues in the CDR3. With 1 base removed from V and 7 bases from J, the gap between germline ends came to 5 bases. The CDR3 DNA reads as TGTGCCTGGAGTGGTGAGAACACCATATATTTT. This gives the protein CAWSGENTIYF.

This chain links TRBV6-5 with TRBJ2-1; 10 bases agree with TRBD1. Trimming took 6 bases from V and 8 from J; bases not matched to a gene: 7. The CDR3 extends over 14 amino acids. Looked up from germline, CDR1 is MNHEY and CDR2 is SVGAGI. The CDR3 nucleotides read TGTGCCAGCAGCACCCGGGACAGGGGCCATGAGCAGTTCTTC. This sequence encodes CASSTRDRGHEQFF.

The genes are TRBV1 and TRBJ1-1. TRBV1 is an annotated pseudogene. CDR3 size: 16 residues. Here the CDR3 reads CTSSQEDHTGNTEAFF. CDR3 bases: TGCACCAGCAGCCAGGAAGATCATACGGGGAACACTGAAGCTTTCTTT.

The sample holds a few counts of this clone. The V and J genes are TRBV6-4 and TRBJ2-2; 8 nucleotides match TRBD1. Germline CDR1 and CDR2: MRHNA and SNTAGT. CDR3 length: 17 amino acids. Losses at the gene ends were 0 bases for V and 0 bases for J; bases not matched to a gene: 3. Here the CDR3 DNA reads TGTGCCAGCAGTGACTCCGCAGGGGGCCCGAACACCGGGGAGCTGTTTTTT. It translates to CASSDSAGGPNTGELFF.

The chain carries TRBV28 and TRBJ2-7, with 10 bases fitting TRBD1. This CDR3 is built from 15 residues. Germline CDR1 and CDR2: MDHEN and SYDVKM. The J segment lost 3 bases and the V segment lost 6 bases, leaving 8 bases of the junction unmatched. CDR3 amino acids: CASSSTGGAGYEQYF. CDR3 coding DNA: TGTGCCAGCAGCTCGACAGGGGGCGCTGGCTACGAGCAGTACTTC.